The present entry profiles one T cell receptor (beta chain) with its context. In the original analysis: By means of reference gene primer amplification, nucleated cell counts were estimated. The data were produced by immunoSEQ multiplex PCR, yet TCRdb's version contains in-frame clones alone and is incomplete. V and J calls and clone size are given by that table; D and trimming were obtained from the DNA. This table has about 410,000 clones, 86% appearing once. The CDR3 contains 13 residues. Germline V gives CDR1 SNHLY, CDR2 FYNNEI. V was clipped by 6 bases and J by 1 base, with 9 bases between them. These data originate in a study of blood T cell repertoires in COVID-19. Study-wide context: Whether acute or convalescent, the COVID-19 samples came from the United States, Italy and Spain.

The sequence came from a woman aged 25 to 39 with active or convalescent COVID-19. Source material: peripheral blood. The chain links TRBV2 to TRBJ2-5, with D perhaps matching TRBD2 (6 bases). CDR3 sequence (DNA): TGTGCCAGCAGGGGGGACTTCCAAGAGACCCAGTACTTC. Translating gives CASRGDFQETQYF.